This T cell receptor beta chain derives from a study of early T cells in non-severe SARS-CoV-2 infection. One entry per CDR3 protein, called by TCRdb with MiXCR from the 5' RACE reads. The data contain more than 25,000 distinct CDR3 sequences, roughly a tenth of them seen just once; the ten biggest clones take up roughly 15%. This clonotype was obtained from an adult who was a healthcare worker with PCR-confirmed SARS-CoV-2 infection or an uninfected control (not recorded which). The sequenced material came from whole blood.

The CDR3 loop is CAIDRDSTDTQYF. As DNA, the CDR3 is TGTGCCATCGACAGGGACAGCACAGATACGCAGTATTTT. The chain is built from TRBV7-2 and TRBJ2-3; 7 positions match TRBD1. Looked up from germline, CDR1 is SGHTA and CDR2 is FQGNSA. J lost 0 bases, V lost 10 bases, and 4 bases had no gene match. This CDR3 region has 13 residues.